This T cell receptor (beta chain) was captured by sequencing in a study of T-cell memory formation after mild COVID-19. Study results and limitations: CM and EM subsets held most contracting CD4+ clones; EMRA held CD8+ ones.

The V gene's germline CDR1 is MNHNY and CDR2 SVGAGI (reference sequence). This CDR3 region has 18 residues. Trimming removed 2 bases at V and 2 bases at J, with 18 bases between. Using constant-segment primers, 5'RACE produced TCR alpha and TCR beta cDNA libraries carrying sample barcodes and UMIs. TCRdb ran MiXCR on the 5' RACE reads and lists one entry per CDR3 protein. The repertoire holds some 450,000 distinct CDR3 sequences, with around 17% as singletons. This clonotype came up a few times. Its antigen is unidentified. V and J are TRBV6-6 and TRBJ2-2, with D possibly matching TRBD1 (7 bases). The sequencing sample was made of PBMCs or a T cell subset sorted from them (not recorded which). The source is a man aged 18 to 35 who had mild COVID-19 (a few samples of this study predate the infection). Cell type and time point are not known. For the CDR3, the DNA is TGTGCCAGCAGTTACGACGGTACCAGGGGGGTTAACACCGGGGAGCTGTTTTTT. It specifies CASSYDGTRGVNTGELFF.